The next 8 T cell receptor beta chains were all read from a single sample in a study of cytomegalovirus exposure and HLA in healthy donors. The PCR ran on 60 Vbeta and 13 Jbeta primers. TCRdb's table, derived via immunoSEQ multiplex PCR, lists solely in-frame clones and lacks some. This sample has about 130,000 clones, with around 8.5% found just once. The source material was PBMCs. These receptors came from a man aged 40-50 years in good health and CMV-seronegative.

This clone was counted only a few times. The rearrangement uses TRBV6-1 and TRBJ1-2, with 11 bases that match TRBD1. V lost 4 bases to trimming and J lost 0 bases; unmatched junction nucleotides: 4. CDR1 is MNHNS, CDR2 SASEGT, per germline. The CDR3 has 16 residues. CDR3: CASSADRGPANYGYTF. The CDR3 DNA reads as TGTGCCAGCAGTGCGGACAGGGGGCCGGCTAACTATGGCTACACCTTC.

The rearrangement links TRBV4-1 to TRBJ2-7; 7 nucleotides align to TRBD1. The ends lost 0 bases at V and 7 bases at J; junction bases unmatched: 6. This CDR3 is 14 amino acids long. The germline V gene encodes CDR1 MGHRA and CDR2 YSYEKL. The CDR3 DNA follows: TGCGCCAGCAGCCAAGACAGGGGGACGGTGGAGCAGTACTTC. This sequence encodes CASSQDRGTVEQYF.

V and J are TRBV9 and TRBJ2-3; 7 bases agree with TRBD1. CDR1 is SGDLS, CDR2 YYNGEE, per germline. The CDR3 extends over 15 amino acids. V shed 0 bases, J shed 1 base, and the junction held 2 bases outside the gene matches. The CDR3 loop reads CASSVDQGGTDTQYF. The DNA for the CDR3 is TGTGCCAGCAGCGTAGACCAGGGGGGCACAGATACGCAGTATTTT.

In this sample, this clone turned up a few times. The chain has TRBV6-5 and TRBJ2-1; maybe TRBD2 (7 bases). CDR1 is MNHEY, CDR2 SVGAGI, per germline. V shed 2 bases and J shed 6 bases, with 17 bases lying between them. The CDR3 length is 16 residues. CDR3 coding DNA: TGTGCCAGCAGTTACCACGCGGGGGCCAAGTTCAATGAGCAGTTCTTC. It yields the protein CASSYHAGAKFNEQFF.

Only one count was recorded for this clone. The chain recombines TRBV5-1 with TRBJ2-1, with 9 bases that match TRBD1. The germline gives CDR1 SGHRS, CDR2 YFSETQ. The CDR3 length is 17 residues. The trim removed 0 bases at V and 1 base at J, leaving 5 bases unmatched. This chain's CDR3 is CASSLGDRERSYNEQFF. CDR3 nucleotide sequence: TGCGCCAGCAGCTTGGGGGACAGGGAAAGGTCCTACAATGAGCAGTTCTTC.

This clone was seen a few times. The chain employs TRBV5-6 and TRBJ2-7; D uncertain. Germline lookup yields CDR1 SGHDT and CDR2 YYEEEE. This CDR3 has 14 residues. V was cut by 0 bases and J by 0 bases, with 7 bases left in between. CDR3 protein: CASSLGQASYEQYF. As DNA, the CDR3 is TGTGCCAGCAGCTTGGGGCAGGCCTCCTACGAGCAGTACTTC.

The chain employs TRBV4-2 and TRBJ2-5; TRBD2 aligns across 7 bases. The CDR3 contains 14 residues. Germline V gene data show CDR1 as LGHNA and CDR2 as YNFKEQ. The V segment lost 0 bases and the J segment 7 bases; nucleotides outside the gene matches: 5. The CDR3 sequence is CASSQDYWEGTQYF. In nucleotides, the CDR3 is TGTGCCAGCAGCCAAGATTATTGGGAGGGGACCCAGTACTTC.

This clone was recorded a few times. This chain uses TRBV30 with TRBJ2-7; 10 bases are shared with TRBD1. V trimming: 8 bases; J trimming: 5 bases; junction bases outside the gene matches: 6. The CDR3 extends over 12 amino acids. CDR1 and CDR2 from the germline V gene are GTSNPN and SVGIG (reference sequence). The DNA of the CDR3 is TGTGCCGGGACAGGGGCCGGGGACGAGCAGTACTTC. Protein product: CAGTGAGDEQYF.